The next 30 T cell receptor beta chains were all read from a single sample in a study of response to subunit inactivated influenza vaccine. TCRdb recomputed calls from the RT-PCR reads with MiXCR, one row per CDR3 protein. Of about 780,000 distinct CDR3 sequences in the sample, roughly 20% were seen once. Sequencing used PBMCs from blood, obtained less than 6 days after vaccination. The receptors derive from a man aged 50 to 60 who received an inactivated influenza vaccine.

This clonotype has just a few counts. The rearrangement joins TRBV20-1 to TRBJ2-3, with 13 bases identical to TRBD2. Unmatched junction bases numbered 6, after V lost 1 base and J lost 2 bases. Germline V gene sequence: CDR1 DFQATT, CDR2 SNEGSKA (reference sequence). The CDR3 consists of 17 residues. The CDR3 here is CSARGAGLAGDTDTQYF. The CDR3 DNA reads as TGCAGTGCTAGAGGGGCTGGACTAGCGGGAGACACAGATACGCAGTATTTT.

This clonotype was counted ten times or more. The DNA for the CDR3 is TGTGCCAGCAGTCCCCTAGCACGGAACACTGAAGCTTTCTTT. It codes for CASSPLARNTEAFF. V is TRBV6-1 and J is TRBJ1-1; no clear D gene. Trimming took off 5 bases at V and 1 base at J, with 11 bases between the two ends. Germline values: CDR1 MNHNS, CDR2 SASEGT. The CDR3 loop spans 14 amino acids.

The chain employs TRBV7-9 and TRBJ2-5, with 7 bases fitting TRBD1. V lost 4 bases, J lost 1 base, and 6 bases stayed unmatched. This CDR3 comprises 15 residues. The V gene's germline CDR1 is SEHNR and CDR2 FQNEAQ (reference sequence). CDR3 residues: CASSSTGAPQETQYF. In nucleotides, the CDR3 is TGTGCCAGCAGCTCCACAGGGGCGCCCCAAGAGACCCAGTACTTC.

Concerning this clonotype itself: This CDR3 fails to terminate in the conserved phenylalanine or tryptophan, so it likely reflects a read error. The genes are TRBV20-1 and TRBJ1-6, with D unresolved. Germline CDR1 and CDR2: DFQATT and SNEGSKA (reference sequence). CDR3 size: 12 residues. V was shortened by 6 bases and J by 14 bases, with 17 bases between the two germline ends. The CDR3 loop is CSAFSTASALHL. The CDR3 DNA reads as TGCAGTGCCTTTTCGACCGCTTCGGCCCTCCACCTT.

This clonotype showed up just a few times. The chain has TRBV20-1 and TRBJ2-5; the D gene is possibly TRBD2 (5 bases). Trimming shortened V by 3 bases and J by 0 bases, and 8 bases separated the two germline ends. The CDR3 has 13 amino acids. Per germline, CDR1 DFQATT and CDR2 SNEGSKA (reference sequence). CDR3 protein: CSASTGNQETQYF. In nucleotides, the CDR3 is TGCAGTGCTAGTACGGGGAACCAAGAGACCCAGTACTTC.

The rearrangement links TRBV20-1 to TRBJ2-1; 9 bases are shared with TRBD1. CDR3 length equals 15 residues. CDR1 and CDR2 (germline): DFQATT, SNEGSKA (reference sequence). Trimming took 6 bases from V and 4 from J; bases not matched to a gene: 10. The CDR3 region has the DNA TGCAGTGCCACGCTGGGGACAGGGCTATACAATGAGCAGTTCTTC. It translates to CSATLGTGLYNEQFF.

This clonotype occurred a few times. V and J are TRBV7-2 and TRBJ1-2; tentatively, D is TRBD1 (6 bases). The V gene's germline CDR1 is SGHTA and CDR2 FQGNSA. This CDR3 has 14 residues. Trimming shortened V by 1 base and J by 8 bases, and 14 bases separated the two germline ends. CDR3 sequence reads: CASSLVSGQGGYTF. CDR3 DNA: TGTGCCAGCAGCTTAGTTTCGGGACAAGGGGGCTACACCTTC.

Ten or more counts support this clonotype. The chain has TRBV12-3 or TRBV12-4 and TRBJ1-2; 7 bases align to TRBD1. The trim removed 4 bases at V and 4 bases at J, leaving 3 bases unmatched. CDR3 length: 13 amino acids. The CDR3 region has the DNA TGTGCCAGCAGTTCCGGGACAGTCTATGGCTACACCTTC. Translating it yields CASSSGTVYGYTF.

The genes are TRBV4-3 and TRBJ2-7; 9 positions match TRBD1. The CDR3 sequence is 14 residues long. Trimming cost V 5 bases and J 6 bases; bases outside gene matches: 8. Germline V gives CDR1 LGHNA, CDR2 YSLEER. CDR3 DNA: TGCGCCAGCAGCAGCCGGGACAGGGTCGGCGAGCAGTACTTC. This translates into CASSSRDRVGEQYF.

The CDR3, as DNA: TGTGCCAGCAGCTTAGGGTCATGGCGGGGGCCCCCCACAGATACGCAGTATTTT. This translates into CASSLGSWRGPPTDTQYF. This chain links TRBV11-2 with TRBJ2-3; D might be TRBD2 (7 bases). Germline V gene lookup returns CDR1 SGHAT and CDR2 FQNNGV. The CDR3 consists of 18 residues. Trimming removed 1 base from V and 2 bases from J, with 19 bases in between.

The chain carries TRBV7-8 and TRBJ2-7; TRBD2 agrees at 13 bases. There are 16 residues in the CDR3. Trimming at V came to 1 base and at J to 4 bases, leaving 4 bases not matched to a gene. The V gene's germline CDR1 is SGHVS and CDR2 FQNEAQ. The DNA for the CDR3 is TGTGCCAGCAGCTTAGAAGGGACTAGCGGGGCTTACGAGCAGTACTTC. Its translation: CASSLEGTSGAYEQYF.

A few counts support this clonotype. This chain joins TRBV7-8 and TRBJ1-5, with TRBD1 matching over 8 bases. Germline assignment: CDR1 SGHVS and CDR2 FQNEAQ. The CDR3 has 18 amino acids. The V and J ends lost 2 bases and 0 bases, in that order; junction bases with no gene match: 9. CDR3 coding DNA: TGTGCCAGCAGCTTACCGCGGACAGGGACATATAGCAATCAGCCCCAGCATTTT. Its translation is CASSLPRTGTYSNQPQHF.

This clonotype was picked up a small number of times. V usage is TRBV2 and J usage is TRBJ2-3; D is uncertain. This CDR3 comprises 14 residues. Looked up from germline, CDR1 is SNHLY and CDR2 is FYNNEI. Trimming pared 6 bases from V and 2 bases from J, leaving 12 bases between. The DNA of the CDR3 is TGTGCCAGCAGCCGTAGTTCCCACACAGATACGCAGTATTTT. Translating it yields CASSRSSHTDTQYF.

This clonotype was seen ten or more times. The rearrangement uses TRBV7-2 and TRBJ2-5; TRBD1 matches 8 bases. V shed 5 bases, J shed 1 base, and the junction held 6 bases outside the gene matches. In germline, CDR1 is SGHTA, CDR2 FQGNSA. The CDR3 has 15 residues. DNA for the CDR3: TGTGCCAGCAGCGCTCAGACAGGGGTCCAAGAGACCCAGTACTTC. As protein: CASSAQTGVQETQYF.

This clonotype was counted only a few times. The J gene is TRBJ2-1, the V gene TRBV20-1; 8 nucleotides match TRBD2. The V gene's germline CDR1 is DFQATT and CDR2 SNEGSKA (reference sequence). The CDR3 is 14 residues long. J gave up 8 bases and V 3 bases, and 9 bases lay outside the gene matches. The DNA for the CDR3 is TGCAGTGCTAGGAGTAGCGGGAATATCGATGAGCAGTTCTTC. Its translation: CSARSSGNIDEQFF.

This clonotype showed up many times. CDR3 coding DNA: TGTGCCAGCAGTTTACAGGGGCCCTACGAGCAGTACTTC. Protein product: CASSLQGPYEQYF. The chain carries TRBV12-3 or TRBV12-4 and TRBJ2-7; D perhaps matches TRBD1 (6 bases). V was trimmed by 2 bases and J by 2 bases, leaving 7 bases between them. The CDR3 loop spans 13 amino acids.

The rearrangement uses TRBV4-1 and TRBJ2-3; D is unresolved. This CDR3 comprises 15 residues. Germline CDR1 and CDR2: MGHRA and YSYEKL. Trimming cost V 5 bases and J 1 base, with 13 bases left between them. The CDR3 nucleotides are TGCGCCAGCAGCACCGACGGGTACCGCACAGATACGCAGTATTTT. It codes for CASSTDGYRTDTQYF.

Ten or more counts support this clonotype. The chain links TRBV5-1 to TRBJ2-7, with 13 bases fitting TRBD2. The V segment lost 4 bases and the J segment 6 bases; nucleotides outside the gene matches: 4. Germline-derived CDR1 and CDR2 are SGHRS and YFSETQ. CDR3 length: 14 residues. The CDR3 spells CASSMRTSGSEQYF. The DNA of the CDR3 is TGCGCCAGCAGCATGAGGACTAGCGGGAGCGAGCAGTACTTC.

V and J are TRBV6-5 and TRBJ2-1; D call uncertain. The CDR3 extends over 12 amino acids. Germline CDR1 reads MNHEY; CDR2 reads SVGAGI. Trimming removed 6 bases at V and 9 bases at J, with 12 bases between. The DNA for the CDR3 is TGTGCCAGCAGCGCCGTCAGGAGTGAGCAGTTCTTC. Protein: CASSAVRSEQFF.

The chain carries TRBV5-1 and TRBJ2-1; unclear D gene. V lost 3 bases, J lost 0 bases, and 13 bases lay in between. Germline V lookup: CDR1 SGHRS, CDR2 YFSETQ. This CDR3 is 16 amino acids long. CDR3 coding DNA: TGCGCCAGCAGCTCCCTAGGGCCTCACTCCTACAATGAGCAGTTCTTC. This codes for CASSSLGPHSYNEQFF.

The genes are TRBV7-2 and TRBJ2-7; D remains ambiguous. The V gene lost 5 bases and the J gene lost 5 bases, with 16 bases spanning the gap. The germline V gene has CDR1 SGHTA and CDR2 FQGNSA. There are 14 residues in the CDR3. The CDR3 loop is CASSIGRPPNEQYF. The CDR3 bases are TGTGCCAGCAGCATCGGGCGGCCTCCTAACGAGCAGTACTTC.

The rearrangement joins TRBV2 to TRBJ2-1, with TRBD2 matching 8 bases. The CDR3 has 13 amino acids. Germline V gene data show CDR1 as SNHLY and CDR2 as FYNNEI. Trimming took 5 bases from V and 9 from J; bases not matched to a gene: 6. CDR3 nucleotide sequence: TGTGCCAGCAGTAGGGGTAGCGGGGTTGAGCAGTTCTTC. Amino acid sequence: CASSRGSGVEQFF.

CDR3 nucleotides: TGTGCCAGCAGTTACTCGAAGTTTTCAGATACGCAGTATTTT. Amino acid sequence: CASSYSKFSDTQYF. This chain connects TRBV6-5 to TRBJ2-3, with unresolved D. Per the germline V gene, CDR1 is MNHEY and CDR2 is SVGAGI. This CDR3 has 14 amino acids. V lost 0 bases and J lost 4, with 8 bases in between.

The J gene is TRBJ2-7, the V gene TRBV5-1; D possibly corresponds to TRBD1 (7 bases). The V end was cut by 1 base, the J end by 5 bases, with 10 bases between. Germline V gives CDR1 SGHRS, CDR2 YFSETQ. This CDR3 comprises 13 residues. The CDR3 sequence is CASSLQGGDEQYF. The CDR3 nucleotides are TGCGCCAGCAGCTTGCAGGGGGGCGACGAGCAGTACTTC.

This CDR3 is CATSRDGIAGGQYF. In DNA, the CDR3 is TGTGCCACCAGCAGAGATGGGATAGCGGGGGGTCAGTACTTC. The V gene is TRBV15, the J gene TRBJ2-4; TRBD2 aligns across 10 bases. The V gene end was trimmed by 0 bases and the J gene end by 12 bases; junction bases not matched to a gene: 5. CDR1 is LNHNV, CDR2 YYDKDF, per germline (reference sequence). The CDR3 spans 14 residues.

The chain uses TRBV7-2 and TRBJ2-3; D gene ambiguous. The V end lost 3 bases, the J end lost 0 bases, and 7 bases lay between the germline ends. The germline gives CDR1 SGHTA, CDR2 FQGNSA. This CDR3 contains 14 residues. The CDR3 coding sequence is TGTGCCAGCAGCTTTCGGTATAGCACAGATACGCAGTATTTT. It codes for CASSFRYSTDTQYF.

The chain recombines TRBV7-8 with TRBJ2-3; D uncertain. CDR3 length: 14 amino acids. The V end lost 5 bases, the J end lost 4 bases, and 13 bases lay between the germline ends. CDR1 SGHVS and CDR2 FQNEAQ come from the germline V gene. CDR3 nucleotide sequence: TGTGCCAGCAGCCCCCACGTACACGCAGATACGCAGTATTTT. Its translation: CASSPHVHADTQYF.

The rearrangement joins TRBV29-1 to TRBJ2-7; D unclear. V was shortened by 0 bases and J by 3 bases, with 9 bases between the two germline ends. The germline gives CDR1 SQVTM, CDR2 ANQGSEA. The CDR3 runs 13 residues. The CDR3 spells CSVEDPTFYEQYF. DNA for the CDR3: TGCAGCGTTGAAGACCCGACCTTCTACGAGCAGTACTTC.

V usage is TRBV4-1 and J usage is TRBJ2-1, with 7 bases matching TRBD1. Germline V gene lookup returns CDR1 MGHRA and CDR2 YSYEKL. This CDR3 spans 14 amino acids. V was clipped by 0 bases and J by 6 bases; unmatched bases: 2. CDR3 protein: CASSQEQGFNEQFF. CDR3 nucleotides: TGCGCCAGCAGCCAAGAACAGGGGTTCAATGAGCAGTTCTTC.

With respect to this clonotype: A read error may produce the germline difference seen at one junction end. The CDR3 loop is CASSLFTGTGVSELYF. CDR3 bases: TGTGCCAGCAGCTTGTTTACCGGGACAGGGGTATCCGAGCTGTACTTC. V is TRBV7-6 and J is TRBJ2-7; 10 positions match TRBD1. The CDR3 loop spans 16 amino acids. From germline, CDR1 is SGHVS and CDR2 FNYEAQ.